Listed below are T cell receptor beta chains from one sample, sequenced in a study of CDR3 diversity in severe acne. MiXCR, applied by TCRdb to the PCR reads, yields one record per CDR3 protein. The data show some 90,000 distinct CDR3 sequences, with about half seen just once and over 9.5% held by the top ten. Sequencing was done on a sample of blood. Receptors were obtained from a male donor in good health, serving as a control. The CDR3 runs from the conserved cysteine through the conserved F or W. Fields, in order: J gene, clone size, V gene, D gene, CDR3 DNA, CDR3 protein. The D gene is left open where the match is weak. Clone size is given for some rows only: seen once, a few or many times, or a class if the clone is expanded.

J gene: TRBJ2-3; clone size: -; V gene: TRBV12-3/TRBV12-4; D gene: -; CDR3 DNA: TGTGCCAGCAGTTTAAGTACGAGCACAGATACGCAGTATTTT; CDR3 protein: CASSLSTSTDTQYF
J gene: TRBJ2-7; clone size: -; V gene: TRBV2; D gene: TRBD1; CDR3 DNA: TGTGTCAGCACCGCGACAGGGGTGGGGGAGCAGTACTTC; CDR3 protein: CVSTATGVGEQYF
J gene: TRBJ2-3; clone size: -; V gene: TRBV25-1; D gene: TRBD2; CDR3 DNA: TGTGCCAGCATAGCGGGAGCAGATACGCAGTATTTT; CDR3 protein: CASIAGADTQYF
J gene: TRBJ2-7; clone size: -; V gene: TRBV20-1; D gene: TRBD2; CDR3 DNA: TGCAGTCCCTCCACCGGGGGGGGCTACGAGCAGTACTTC; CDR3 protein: CSPSTGGGYEQYF
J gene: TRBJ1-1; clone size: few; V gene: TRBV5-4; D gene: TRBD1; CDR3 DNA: TGTGCCAGCAGCGTGACAGGGGCGGATAACACTGAAGCTTTCTTT; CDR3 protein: CASSVTGADNTEAFF
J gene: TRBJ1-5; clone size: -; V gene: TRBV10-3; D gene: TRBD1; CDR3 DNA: TGTGCCACCGCCGGACAGGGCCACAATCAGCCCCAGCATTTT; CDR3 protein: CATAGQGHNQPQHF
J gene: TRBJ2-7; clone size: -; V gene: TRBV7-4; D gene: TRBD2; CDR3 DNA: TGTGCCAGCAGCCCGGGACTAGCGGGTGGGGCGCAGTACTTC; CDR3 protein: CASSPGLAGGAQYF
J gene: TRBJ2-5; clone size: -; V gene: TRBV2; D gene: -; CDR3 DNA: TGTGCCAGCAGTGAAAAGGCCGCAGGTGAAGAGACCCAGTACTTC; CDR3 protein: CASSEKAAGEETQYF
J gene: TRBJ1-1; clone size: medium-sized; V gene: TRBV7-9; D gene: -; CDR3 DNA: TGTGCCAGCAGCTTACAGGGTGATTTGACTGAAGCTTTCTTT; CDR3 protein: CASSLQGDLTEAFF
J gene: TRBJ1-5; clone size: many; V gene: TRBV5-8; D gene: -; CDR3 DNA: TGTGCCAGCAGCTTAGATGGGGGGCCTCAGCCCCAGCATTTT; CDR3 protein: CASSLDGGPQPQHF
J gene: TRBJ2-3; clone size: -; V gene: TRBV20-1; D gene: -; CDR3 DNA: TGCAGTGCTAGCGAAACGACAGATACGCAGTATTTT; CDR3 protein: CSASETTDTQYF
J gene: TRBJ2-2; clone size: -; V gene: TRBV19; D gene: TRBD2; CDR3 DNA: TGTGCCAGTAGCCAACTAGCGGGAGCAGGCGGGGAGCTGTTTTTT; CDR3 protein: CASSQLAGAGGELFF
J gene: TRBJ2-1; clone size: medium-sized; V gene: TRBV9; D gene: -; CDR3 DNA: TGTGCCAGCAGCGTAGAAGCAGGGTGGAATGAGCAGTTCTTC; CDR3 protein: CASSVEAGWNEQFF
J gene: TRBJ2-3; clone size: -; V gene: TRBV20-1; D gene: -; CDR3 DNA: TGCAGTGCTAGTCCGCGGGCGGACACAGATACGCAGTATTTT; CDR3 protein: CSASPRADTDTQYF
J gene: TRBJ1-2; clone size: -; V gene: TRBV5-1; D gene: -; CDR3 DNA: TGCGCCAGCAGCTTGGAACAGGTCGTCGGGGGCTACACCTTC; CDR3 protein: CASSLEQVVGGYTF
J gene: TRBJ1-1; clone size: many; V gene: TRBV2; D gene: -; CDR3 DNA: TGTGCCAGCAGTGAAGGTCGGCCAAACACTGAAGCTTTCTTT; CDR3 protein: CASSEGRPNTEAFF
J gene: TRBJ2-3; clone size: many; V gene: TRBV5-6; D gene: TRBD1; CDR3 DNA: TGTGCCAGCAAATTAGGGACAGGCCACACAGATACGCAGTATTTT; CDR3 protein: CASKLGTGHTDTQYF
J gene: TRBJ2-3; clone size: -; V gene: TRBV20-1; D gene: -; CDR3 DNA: TGCAGTGCCACGACTAGTGTAAGCCCAGATACGCAGTATTTT; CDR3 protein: CSATTSVSPDTQYF
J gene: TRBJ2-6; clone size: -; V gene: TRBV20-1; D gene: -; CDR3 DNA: -; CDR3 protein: CSARVSGYTEAFFGANVLTF
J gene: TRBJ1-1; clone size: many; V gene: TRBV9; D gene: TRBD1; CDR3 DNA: TGTGCCAGCAGCGCAGGACAGGGGGCTCGAGCTTTCTTT; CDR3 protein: CASSAGQGARAFF
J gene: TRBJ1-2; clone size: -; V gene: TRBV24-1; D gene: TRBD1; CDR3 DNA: TGTGCCAGTAGTCAAAACACCGACAGGGGGGAAGGCTACACCTTC; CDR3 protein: CASSQNTDRGEGYTF
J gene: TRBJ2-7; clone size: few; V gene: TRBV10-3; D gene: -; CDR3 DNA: TGTGCCATCAGCGAAGGGACTCAGAAAAGCTACGAGCAGTACTTC; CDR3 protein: CAISEGTQKSYEQYF
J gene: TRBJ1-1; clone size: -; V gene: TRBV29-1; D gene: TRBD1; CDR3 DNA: TGCAGCGTTGAGGGACAGGGGGGGATTAACACTGAAGCTTTCTTT; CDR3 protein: CSVEGQGGINTEAFF
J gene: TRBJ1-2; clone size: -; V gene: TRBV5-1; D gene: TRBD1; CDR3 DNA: TGTGCCAGCAGCCAAGGGGGGACAGAAGGCTACACCTTC; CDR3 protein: CASSQGGTEGYTF
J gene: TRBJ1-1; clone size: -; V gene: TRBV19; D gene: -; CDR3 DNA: TGTGCCACCACAGAAGGGGTGAACACTGAAGCTTTCTTT; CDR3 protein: CATTEGVNTEAFF
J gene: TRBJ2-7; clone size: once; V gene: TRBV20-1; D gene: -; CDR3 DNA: TGCAGTGCACTGGGACCCTACGAGCAGTACTTC; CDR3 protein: CSALGPYEQYF
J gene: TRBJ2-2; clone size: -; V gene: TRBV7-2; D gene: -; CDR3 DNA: TGTGCCAGCAGCTTACTACCAGGTCGGACCGGGGAGCTGTTTTTT; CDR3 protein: CASSLLPGRTGELFF
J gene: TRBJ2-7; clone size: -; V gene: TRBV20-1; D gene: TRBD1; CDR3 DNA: TGCGGTGCTAAGGGACAGGGAAATTTGAGGGAGCAGTACTTC; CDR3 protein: CGAKGQGNLREQYF
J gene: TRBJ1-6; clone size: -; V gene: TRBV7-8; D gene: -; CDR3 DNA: TGTGCCAGCAGCTTTGGGCCAGGGGTTGGTAATTCACCCCTCCACTTT; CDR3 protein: CASSFGPGVGNSPLHF